The following is a TCR beta chain sequence with its context. RNA in amounts of roughly 0.5 to 1 ug was reverse transcribed with random hexamers. A single record per CDR3 protein comes from TCRdb applying MiXCR to the immunoSEQ multiplex PCR reads. This sample carries 330,000 or so distinct CDR3 sequences, over 75% of them seen once, and the ten largest clones take approximately 0.18%. The data were taken from a study of CD8 T cells in Susac syndrome. This receptor was obtained from a human donor with multiple sclerosis. Material: CD8+ T cells from PBMCs.

The DNA of the CDR3 is TGTGCTAGTGGTTTCGAGGTAGCGGGAGGCTCCTACAATGAGCAGTTCTTC. Translated: CASGFEVAGGSYNEQFF. The V call is TRBV12-5, the J call TRBJ2-1; 10 bases are a match to TRBD2. V lost 3 bases and J lost 0; bases outside the gene matches: 5. The germline gives CDR1 LGHNT, CDR2 FRNRAP. The CDR3 runs to 17 residues.